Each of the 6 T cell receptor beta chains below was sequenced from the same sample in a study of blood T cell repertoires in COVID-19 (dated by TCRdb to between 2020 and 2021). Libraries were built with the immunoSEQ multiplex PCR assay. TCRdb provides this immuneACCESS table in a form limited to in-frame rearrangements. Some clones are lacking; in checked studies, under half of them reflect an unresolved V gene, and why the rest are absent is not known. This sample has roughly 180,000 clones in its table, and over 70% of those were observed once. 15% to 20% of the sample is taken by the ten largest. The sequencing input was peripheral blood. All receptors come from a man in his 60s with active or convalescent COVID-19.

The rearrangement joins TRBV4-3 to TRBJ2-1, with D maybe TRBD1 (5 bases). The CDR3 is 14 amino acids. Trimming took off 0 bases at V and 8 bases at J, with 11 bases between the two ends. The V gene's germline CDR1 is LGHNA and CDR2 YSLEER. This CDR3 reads CASSQEGWGHEQFF. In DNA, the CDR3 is TGCGCCAGCAGCCAAGAGGGTTGGGGCCATGAGCAGTTCTTC.

CDR3 DNA: TGTGCCAGCAGCCCCGGGACAGGGGGGACCGGGGAGCTGTTTTTT. It translates to CASSPGTGGTGELFF. V usage is TRBV6-5 and J usage is TRBJ2-2, with TRBD1 matching 11 bases. With V trimmed by 6 bases and J by 5 bases, 5 bases remained unmatched. Germline loops: CDR1 MNHEY, CDR2 SVGAGI. The CDR3 contains 15 residues.

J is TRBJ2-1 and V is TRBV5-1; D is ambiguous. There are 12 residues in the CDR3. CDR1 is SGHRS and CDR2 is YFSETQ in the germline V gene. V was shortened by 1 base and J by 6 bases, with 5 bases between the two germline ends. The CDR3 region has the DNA TGCGCCAGCAGCTTGTCACTCAATGAGCAGTTCTTC. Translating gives CASSLSLNEQFF.

The CDR3 here is CASSDPGTGVNTEAFF. The CDR3 DNA sequence: TGCGCCAGCAGCGATCCCGGGACAGGGGTTAACACTGAAGCTTTCTTT. The rearrangement links TRBV5-1 to TRBJ1-1; 10 bases are a match to TRBD1. CDR3 length: 16 residues. Germline V CDR1 and CDR2: SGHRS, YFSETQ. Trimming took 4 bases from V and 2 from J; bases not matched to a gene: 8.

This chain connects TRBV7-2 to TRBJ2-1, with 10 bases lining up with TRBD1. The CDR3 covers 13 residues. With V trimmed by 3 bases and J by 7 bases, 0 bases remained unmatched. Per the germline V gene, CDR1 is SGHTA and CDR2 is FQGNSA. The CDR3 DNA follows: TGTGCCAGCAGCTTGGACAGGGGGAATGAGCAGTTCTTC. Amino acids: CASSLDRGNEQFF.

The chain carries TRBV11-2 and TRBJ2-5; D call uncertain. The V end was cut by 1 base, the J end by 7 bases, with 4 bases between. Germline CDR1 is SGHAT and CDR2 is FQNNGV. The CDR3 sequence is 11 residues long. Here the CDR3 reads CASSLAGTQYF. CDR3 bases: TGTGCCAGCAGCTTAGCCGGGACCCAGTACTTC.